These 11 T cell receptor beta chains came from one sample sequenced in a study of PD-1 blockade in mismatch repair-deficient tumors. The repertoire was sequenced with immunoSEQ multiplex PCR; TCRdb's copy has only in-frame clones and lacks some. The sample contains approximately 15,000 clones, about 79% of which appear only once. The sample consisted of PBMCs, taken less than 15 weeks after starting pembrolizumab. The receptor source for this set is an adult with mismatch repair-deficient cancer.

The rearrangement links TRBV6-4 to TRBJ2-3; D remains ambiguous. The CDR3 contains 14 residues. Germline V gene data show CDR1 as MRHNA and CDR2 as SNTAGT. Trimming shortened V by 3 bases and J by 0 bases, and 7 bases separated the two germline ends. The CDR3 DNA reads TGTGCCAGCAGTGAAGCGTACAGCACAGATACGCAGTATTTT. Its protein is CASSEAYSTDTQYF.

The chain is built from TRBV19 and TRBJ1-6, with a weak D call TRBD1 (6 bases). V was cut by 10 bases and J by 2 bases, with 12 bases left in between. Germline V lookup: CDR1 LNHDA, CDR2 SQIVND (reference sequence). CDR3 length equals 14 residues. The CDR3 bases are TGTGCCACCCGACAGGAACCCTATAATTCACCCCTCCACTTT. Amino acids: CATRQEPYNSPLHF.

The CDR3 DNA follows: TGTGCCAGCAGCTCCCTTGGGGGGACGGGGGTGCAGTACTTC. As protein: CASSSLGGTGVQYF. The rearrangement uses TRBV5-6 and TRBJ2-7, with D possibly being TRBD2 (6 bases). The germline V gene has CDR1 SGHDT and CDR2 YYEEEE. CDR3 length: 14 amino acids. V lost 3 bases and J lost 9, with 19 bases in between.

This sequence joins TRBV11-3 and TRBJ2-3; 7 bases align to TRBD2. From germline, CDR1 is SGHNT and CDR2 YENEEA. This CDR3 is built from 17 residues. V lost 1 base, J lost 2 bases, and 9 bases stayed unmatched. The CDR3 region is CASSLGGAGEPTDTQYF. The CDR3 DNA follows: TGTGCCAGCAGCTTAGGGGGTGCGGGGGAACCCACAGATACGCAGTATTTT.

J is TRBJ2-2 and V is TRBV28, with 13 bases identical to TRBD2. There are 18 residues in the CDR3. Germline V gene data show CDR1 as MDHEN and CDR2 as SYDVKM. J lost 0 bases, V lost 6 bases, and 7 bases had no gene match. CDR3 coding DNA: TGTGCCAGCAGACCGGGACTAGCGGGGCCCCCGAACACCGGGGAGCTGTTTTTT. Protein product: CASRPGLAGPPNTGELFF.

The rearrangement joins TRBV6-5 to TRBJ2-5, with 7 nucleotides matching TRBD1. Germline V gene data show CDR1 as MNHEY and CDR2 as SVGAGI. CDR3 length equals 15 residues. J gave up 3 bases and V 1 base, and 5 bases lay outside the gene matches. As DNA, the CDR3 is TGTGCCAGCAGTTACTTACCGGGACAGAAAGAGACCCAGTACTTC. As protein: CASSYLPGQKETQYF.

This sequence joins TRBV30 and TRBJ1-4; D is undetermined. The germline V gene encodes CDR1 GTSNPN and CDR2 SVGIG (reference sequence). The CDR3 is 14 residues long. The V end lost 0 bases, the J end lost 7 bases, and 12 bases lay between the germline ends. CDR3: CAWSVGAGGEKLFF. The CDR3 bases are TGTGCCTGGAGTGTCGGTGCAGGTGGTGAAAAACTGTTTTTT. Together with reference TRBV30 and TRBJ1-4, the CDR3 gives the full variable domain: SQTIHQWPATLVQPVGSPLSLECTVEGTSNPNLYWYRQAAGRGLQLLFYSVGIGQISSEVPQNLSASRPQDRQFILSSKKLLLSDSGFYLCAWSVGAGGEKLFFGSGTQLSVL.

The chain couples TRBV11-3 to TRBJ1-2; 10 bases align to TRBD1. This CDR3 is 17 amino acids long. V lost 5 bases and J lost 1; bases outside the gene matches: 10. Germline lookup yields CDR1 SGHNT and CDR2 YENEEA. The CDR3 loop is CASSPRPGTGDNYGYTF. The CDR3 DNA follows: TGTGCCAGCAGCCCCCGACCCGGGACAGGGGATAACTATGGCTACACCTTC.

This clone has just one count. V and J are TRBV7-3 and TRBJ2-1; 7 bases agree with TRBD2. V dropped 2 bases and J dropped 5; count of bases not matched to a gene: 9. The CDR3 consists of 16 residues. Germline-derived CDR1 and CDR2 are SGHTA and FQGTGA. This CDR3 reads CASSLDGTNRNNEQFF. The CDR3 nucleotides are TGTGCCAGCAGCTTAGATGGGACTAACCGAAACAATGAGCAGTTCTTC.

This clone was recorded once. This chain links TRBV18 with TRBJ2-3; D might be TRBD2 (6 bases). The CDR3 is 12 amino acids. V was pared by 5 bases and J by 8 bases, with 11 bases between. The germline CDR1 and CDR2 sequences are KGHSH and LQKENI. CDR3 sequence reads: CASSEQEGTQYF. DNA of the CDR3: TGTGCCAGCTCAGAACAGGAGGGTACGCAGTATTTT. Drawing the rest from reference TRBV18 and TRBJ2-3, the complete variable domain is NAGVMQNPRHLVRRRGQEARLRCSPMKGHSHVYWYRQLPEEGLKFMVYLQKENIIDESGMPKERFSAEFPKEGPSILRIQQVVRGDSAAYFCASSEQEGTQYFGPGTRLTVL.

The chain employs TRBV30 and TRBJ2-2; weak D call: TRBD2 (5 bases). The V gene lost 7 bases and the J gene lost 2 bases, with 17 bases spanning the gap. This CDR3 comprises 15 residues. Germline-derived CDR1 and CDR2 are GTSNPN and SVGIG (reference sequence). The CDR3 is CALTLASINTGELFF. CDR3 nucleotides: TGTGCCTTGACCTTAGCGTCTATTAACACCGGGGAGCTGTTTTTT.